These 28 T cell receptor beta chains came from one sample sequenced in a study of regulatory T cells in long-lasting Graves disease. Sample time point: persistent/refractory GD, antithyroid drugs over 5 years with positive TRAb. Scientists built the TCR library using RNA that was extracted from PBMCs. To make TCR beta libraries, researchers used iRepertoire HTBI primers and Arm-PCR of CDR3 regions. TCRdb re-analysed the multiplex PCR reads in MiXCR, keeping a single row per CDR3 protein. Counted here are 350,000 to 450,000 distinct CDR3 sequences, 20% to 25% occurring once; the ten biggest clones make up less than 30%. The sample was peripheral blood mononuclear cells (PBMCs), taken when the disease was refractory, from a patient treated with antithyroid drugs. The receptors derive from a middle-aged woman with Graves disease.

This clonotype was detected ten times or more. Written as DNA, the CDR3 is TGTGCCAGCAGTTTCTATTCGAGCGGGAGGGCCGAGGAGCAGTACTTC. This codes for CASSFYSSGRAEEQYF. The chain employs TRBV28 and TRBJ2-7; 10 nucleotides align to TRBD2. CDR3 length equals 16 residues. Germline loops: CDR1 MDHEN, CDR2 SYDVKM. Trimming removed 3 bases from V and 7 bases from J; junction bases left unmatched: 12. The whole variable domain, remainder taken from reference TRBV28 and TRBJ2-7, is DVKVTQSSRYLVKRTGEKVFLECVQDMDHENMFWYRQDPGLGLRLIYFSYDVKMKEKGDIPEGYSVSREKKERFSLILESASTNQTSMYLCASSFYSSGRAEEQYFGPGTRLTVT.

The chain joins TRBV29-1 to TRBJ2-3; D is possibly TRBD1 or TRBD2 (5 bases each). The germline V gene has CDR1 SQVTM and CDR2 ANQGSEA. Trimming took 5 bases from V and 2 from J, leaving 14 bases between them. The CDR3 extends over 14 amino acids. The CDR3 coding sequence is TGCAGCGTTAACCGGGACCACTTCACAGATACGCAGTATTTT. It yields the protein CSVNRDHFTDTQYF.

This clonotype was recorded at least ten times. The chain has TRBV28 and TRBJ1-6; 11 nucleotides agree with TRBD1. This CDR3 is built from 16 residues. V lost 5 bases to trimming and J lost 9 bases; unmatched junction nucleotides: 9. In germline, CDR1 is MDHEN, CDR2 SYDVKM. The CDR3 here is CASSPLGQGGASPLHF. Written as DNA, the CDR3 is TGTGCCAGCAGTCCCTTGGGACAGGGGGGAGCTTCACCCCTCCACTTT.

This clonotype was counted at least ten times. The V gene is TRBV6-1, the J gene TRBJ1-2, with a weak D call TRBD1 (5 bases). V was pared by 2 bases and J by 2 bases, with 9 bases between. The CDR3 loop spans 14 amino acids. Germline loops: CDR1 MNHNS, CDR2 SASEGT. The CDR3 protein is CASSEIPGNYGYTF. DNA of the CDR3: TGTGCCAGCAGTGAAATCCCAGGGAACTATGGCTACACCTTC.

This clonotype appeared many times. This chain connects TRBV29-1 to TRBJ1-1; TRBD1 aligns across 7 bases. With 7 bases clipped from V and 7 bases from J, the junction kept 15 bases outside the gene matches. Germline V lookup: CDR1 SQVTM, CDR2 ANQGSEA. This CDR3 has 14 amino acids. The CDR3 nucleotides read TGCAGCGCACGGGGCACAGGGGAGGCGGGTGAAGCTTTCTTT. This gives the protein CSARGTGEAGEAFF.

The V gene is TRBV20-1, the J gene TRBJ1-3; D not resolved. This CDR3 has 15 amino acids. The ends were cut back, 0 bases at V and 2 bases at J, with 11 bases in the middle. The germline gives CDR1 DFQATT, CDR2 SNEGSKA (reference sequence). The CDR3 bases are TGCAGTGCTAGAGATACGGGGTCCCCTGGAAACACCATATATTTT. Residues: CSARDTGSPGNTIYF.

In regard to this clonotype: A read error may explain this, as a much larger clone is one base away. The chain is built from TRBV20-1 and TRBJ2-2; TRBD2 aligns across 10 bases. Per the germline V gene, CDR1 is DFQATT and CDR2 is SNEGSKA (reference sequence). V trimming: 3 bases; J trimming: 10 bases; junction bases outside the gene matches: 11. There are 15 residues in the CDR3. As DNA, the CDR3 is TGCAGTGCTAGTGAGGGACTAGCGTCTAACGAGGAGCTGTTTTTT. Translating gives CSASEGLASNEELFF.

In the case of this clonotype: A far larger clone is off by one base, so a read error is likely. The V and J genes are TRBV12-3 or TRBV12-4 and TRBJ2-7; 8 nucleotides agree with TRBD2. The closer fit of TRBJ2-5 to the DNA end suggests the J call may be wrong. The CDR3 is made up of 17 amino acids. This chain's CDR3 is CASSYSIREGKQGTQYF. DNA for the CDR3: TGTGCCAGCAGTTACTCGATCCGGGAGGGGAAACAAGGGACCCAGTACTTC.

This clonotype was seen at least ten times. This chain uses TRBV2 with TRBJ2-2, with D hard to call. Trimming removed 0 bases at V and 6 bases at J, with 5 bases between. Germline assignment: CDR1 SNHLY and CDR2 FYNNEI. The CDR3 is made up of 13 amino acids. The CDR3 spells CASSEARAGELFF. The CDR3, as DNA: TGTGCCAGCAGTGAAGCTCGGGCCGGGGAGCTGTTTTTT. The full variable domain, rest sourced from reference TRBV2 and TRBJ2-2, is EPEVTQTPSHQVTQMGQEVILRCVPISNHLYFYWYRQILGQKVEFLVSFYNNEISEKSEIFDDQFSVERPDGSNFTLKIRSTKLEDSAMYFCASSEARAGELFFGEGSRLTVL.

Many counts were recorded for this clonotype. The chain links TRBV19 to TRBJ1-1, with D perhaps TRBD1 (6 bases). CDR3 size: 14 residues. Germline V gene data show CDR1 as LNHDA and CDR2 as SQIVND (reference sequence). With 7 bases removed from V and 0 bases from J, the gap between germline ends came to 12 bases. CDR3 amino acids: CASTSRDMNTEAFF. The DNA of the CDR3 is TGTGCCAGTACCAGCCGGGACATGAACACTGAAGCTTTCTTT. Looking up the rest from reference TRBV19 and TRBJ1-1 gives the full variable domain: DGGITQSPKYLFRKEGQNVTLSCEQNLNHDAMYWYRQDPGQGLRLIYYSQIVNDFQKGDIAEGYSVSREKKESFPLTVTSAQKNPTAFYLCASTSRDMNTEAFFGQGTRLTVV.

The chain is built from TRBV19 and TRBJ1-6; 8 positions agree with TRBD1. This CDR3 is 14 amino acids long. Trimming cost V 7 bases and J 10 bases; bases outside gene matches: 9. Germline lookup yields CDR1 LNHDA and CDR2 SQIVND (reference sequence). CDR3 protein: CASKGWDRSSPLHF. The CDR3 DNA follows: TGTGCCAGTAAGGGATGGGACAGGAGCTCACCCCTCCACTTT. The complete variable domain, with remaining parts taken from reference TRBV19 and TRBJ1-6, reads DGGITQSPKYLFRKEGQNVTLSCEQNLNHDAMYWYRQDPGQGLRLIYYSQIVNDFQKGDIAEGYSVSREKKESFPLTVTSAQKNPTAFYLCASKGWDRSSPLHFGNGTRLTVT.

This clonotype turned up a few times. This chain uses TRBV14 with TRBJ1-4; D gene uncertain. The length of the CDR3 is 13 residues. Germline V gene lookup returns CDR1 SGHDN and CDR2 FVKESK. V gave up 1 base and J gave up 10 bases, with 10 bases separating them. The CDR3 coding sequence is TGTGCCAGCAGCCAAGTTGCCAGCGGAAAACTGTTTTTT. It is translated as CASSQVASGKLFF.

The rearrangement joins TRBV27 to TRBJ2-7; D is possibly TRBD1 (6 bases). This CDR3 region has 15 residues. V lost 0 bases and J 3 bases, leaving 12 bases between the germline ends. In germline, CDR1 is MNHEY, CDR2 SMNVEV (reference sequence). CDR3: CASSLSPLQGYEQYF. The CDR3 coding sequence is TGTGCCAGCAGTTTATCCCCCCTACAGGGCTACGAGCAGTACTTC.

The chain couples TRBV6-2 or TRBV6-3 to TRBJ2-2, with 9 positions matching TRBD2. Losses at the gene ends were 4 bases for V and 2 bases for J; bases not matched to a gene: 5. The CDR3 loop spans 16 amino acids. Looked up from germline, CDR1 is MNHEY and CDR2 is SVGEGT. The CDR3 DNA is TGTGCCAGCAGTTTCCGGGGACTAGCTAACACCGGGGAGCTGTTTTTT. Translated: CASSFRGLANTGELFF.

The V call is TRBV7-9, the J call TRBJ2-6, with no clear D. In germline, CDR1 is SEHNR, CDR2 FQNEAQ (reference sequence). The CDR3 totals 16 residues. V lost 1 base to trimming and J lost 0 bases, with 7 bases between them. CDR3 nucleotides: TGTGCCAGCAGCTTAGTGACACCCTCTGGGGCCAACGTCCTGACTTTC. Translating gives CASSLVTPSGANVLTF. The full variable domain, completed using reference TRBV7-9 and TRBJ2-6, is DTGVSQNPRHKITKRGQNVTFRCDPISEHNRLYWYRQTLGQGPEFLTYFQNEAQLEKSRLLSDRFSAERPKGSFSTLEIQRTEQGDSAMYLCASSLVTPSGANVLTFGAGSRLTVL.

This clonotype appeared many times. The chain carries TRBV10-1 and TRBJ2-7; D gene uncertain. The CDR3 runs to 14 residues. With 1 base removed from V and 6 bases from J, the gap between germline ends came to 13 bases. CDR1 is WNHNN and CDR2 is SYGVQD in the germline V gene (reference sequence). The CDR3 protein is CASSEYRTSSEQYF. CDR3 nucleotides: TGCGCCAGCAGTGAGTACCGGACCTCTTCCGAGCAGTACTTC.

The chain has TRBV2 and TRBJ1-1; the match to TRBD1 covers 9 bases. CDR1 is SNHLY and CDR2 is FYNNEI in the germline V gene. J lost 5 bases, V lost 5 bases, and 15 bases had no gene match. This CDR3 contains 17 residues. CDR3 amino acids: CASSNKLDRGWETEAFF. CDR3 coding DNA: TGTGCCAGCAGTAATAAATTGGACAGGGGCTGGGAAACTGAAGCTTTCTTT.

This rearrangement joins TRBV6-9 to TRBJ2-1; 16 bases align to TRBD2. V shed 3 bases and J 6 bases; nucleotides not matched to a gene: 8. The CDR3 is 18 residues long. The germline gives CDR1 MNHGY, CDR2 SVAAGI. CDR3 loop: CASSYAPGTSGRANEQFF. DNA of the CDR3: TGTGCCAGCAGTTACGCACCCGGGACTAGCGGGAGGGCCAATGAGCAGTTCTTC.

The genes are TRBV2 and TRBJ2-3; possible D gene TRBD2, 6 bases. The V end lost 6 bases, the J end lost 3 bases, and 16 bases lay between the germline ends. CDR1 and CDR2 (germline): SNHLY, FYNNEI. CDR3 length equals 15 residues. CDR3 amino acids: CASSSLLARTDTQYF. Here the CDR3 DNA reads TGTGCCAGCAGCTCCTTACTAGCCAGGACAGATACGCAGTATTTT.

The gene calls are TRBV7-8 and TRBJ2-7; TRBD1 is a possible D gene (6 bases). Trimming removed 5 bases from V and 5 bases from J, with 16 bases in between. Germline CDR1 reads SGHVS; CDR2 reads FQNEAQ. This CDR3 spans 14 amino acids. The CDR3 DNA is TGTGCCAGCAGCCGAGGGGGTATCTACCACGAGCAGTACTTC. Protein: CASSRGGIYHEQYF.

This clonotype has just a few counts. The J gene is TRBJ2-7, the V gene TRBV7-9; D may correspond to TRBD1 or TRBD2 (5 bases each). Trimming took off 2 bases at V and 8 bases at J, with 13 bases between the two ends. Germline V CDR1 and CDR2: SEHNR, FQNEAQ (reference sequence). The CDR3 is 13 amino acids. Written as DNA, the CDR3 is TGTGCCAGCAGCTTACTCCCCGGGGCCAAGCAGTACTTC. Its translation is CASSLLPGAKQYF.

This clonotype was picked up many times. This rearrangement joins TRBV28 to TRBJ2-7; tentatively, D is TRBD2 (6 bases). The CDR3 has 13 amino acids. Deletions cut 3 bases from V and 7 bases from J, with 13 bases between. The germline V gene encodes CDR1 MDHEN and CDR2 SYDVKM. The chain's CDR3 is CASSLGLAREQYF. The CDR3 bases are TGTGCCAGCAGTTTGGGTCTAGCGCGGGAGCAGTACTTC.

This clonotype was found a few times. The gene calls are TRBV7-9 and TRBJ2-5; 10 nucleotides agree with TRBD1. This CDR3 has 15 amino acids. Germline lookup yields CDR1 SEHNR and CDR2 FQNEAQ (reference sequence). J was trimmed by 4 bases and V by 1 base; bases with no gene match: 3. CDR3 protein: CASSLGDRGLETQYF. The CDR3 region has the DNA TGTGCCAGCAGCTTAGGCGACAGGGGGCTAGAGACCCAGTACTTC.

There are a few counts of this clonotype. With a much larger clone just one base away, this may be a read error. The CDR3 is CSASLLRDKKALF. The DNA for the CDR3 is TGCAGTGCTTCTCTTCTCCGGGACAAGAAAGCTCTCTTT. The V call is TRBV20-1, the J call TRBJ1-1; D might be TRBD1 (6 bases). This CDR3 is built from 13 residues. The germline CDR1 and CDR2 sequences are DFQATT and SNEGSKA (reference sequence).

This clonotype was found many times. The gene calls are TRBV6-1 and TRBJ2-2; D remains unclear. The CDR3 runs 13 residues. V lost 5 bases to trimming and J lost 2 bases, with 6 bases between them. Germline CDR1 MNHNS, CDR2 SASEGT. This CDR3 is CASSRPNTGELFF. For the CDR3, the DNA is TGTGCCAGCAGTCGACCCAACACCGGGGAGCTGTTTTTT.

The chain links TRBV5-1 to TRBJ2-3; D remains ambiguous. Germline V CDR1 and CDR2: SGHRS, YFSETQ. The CDR3 length is 14 residues. The V end was cut by 7 bases, the J end by 3 bases, with 15 bases between. The chain's CDR3 is CASLIGPETDTQYF. For the CDR3, the DNA is TGCGCCAGCCTAATTGGACCCGAAACAGATACGCAGTATTTT. Full variable domain (outside the CDR3, taken from reference TRBV5-1 and TRBJ2-3): KAGVTQTPRYLIKTRGQQVTLSCSPISGHRSVSWYQQTPGQGLQFLFEYFSETQRNKGNFPGRFSGRQFSNSRSEMNVSTLELGDSALYLCASLIGPETDTQYFGPGTRLTVL.

Comment on this clonotype: A much larger clone lies a single base off, so this may be a read error. The J gene is TRBJ2-5, the V gene TRBV28, with D unclear. Germline V gene lookup returns CDR1 MDHEN and CDR2 SYDVKM. The CDR3 covers 13 residues. CDR3 in amino acids: CASSTTEQETRYF. The CDR3 nucleotides are TGTGCCAGCAGTACCACAGAACAAGAGACCCGGTACTTC.

This clonotype was detected only a few times. The rearrangement uses TRBV12-3 or TRBV12-4 and TRBJ2-2; TRBD1 aligns across 8 bases. CDR3 length: 13 amino acids. Unmatched junction bases numbered 5, after V lost 8 bases and J lost 6 bases. The CDR3 region has the DNA TGTGCCAGCGGACAGGGCGTATCCGGGGAGCTGTTTTTT. Translated: CASGQGVSGELFF.